The sequence of this T cell receptor (beta chain) was determined in a study of T cell changes during pregnancy in multiple sclerosis. Germline values: CDR1 SGHRS, CDR2 YFSETQ. The V end was cut by 0 bases, the J end by 4 bases, with 7 bases between. The CDR3 sequence is 13 residues long. TCRdb's table, derived via immunoSEQ multiplex PCR, lists solely in-frame clones and lacks some. The data show 85,000 to 100,000 clones, more than 90% seen once. This specimen was peripheral blood, taken in the first trimester of pregnancy. The chain combines TRBV5-1 with TRBJ2-5; D is ambiguous. The sequence came from a female donor with multiple sclerosis, enrolled in a pregnancy study. The CDR3 loop is CASSLEFRETQYF. The CDR3 bases are TGCGCCAGCAGCTTGGAATTCCGAGAGACCCAGTACTTC.